These 30 T cell receptor beta chains were all obtained from the same sample, sequenced in a study of shared clonotypes between healthy human individuals (dated by TCRdb to the early 2020s). Preparation of the library involved the immunoSEQ multiplex PCR assay. TCRdb took this table from immuneACCESS and kept in-frame rearrangements with V and J called. Such tables lack part of the clones; where checked against another copy, unresolved V genes explain under half of the gap, and the rest is unexplained. The sample table lists approximately 980,000 clones, 70% to 85% of them with a count of one. About 1.5% of the sample rests with the top ten. Sequences were obtained from memory CD4+ T cells sorted from blood. The sample's cell subset or site label, in plain terms: CD45RA-negative fraction. The receptors were gathered from a man aged 18-30 years in good health.

The chain uses TRBV11-3 and TRBJ1-3; TRBD1 is a possible D gene (5 bases). Per the germline V gene, CDR1 is SGHNT and CDR2 is YENEEA. Trimming cost V 0 bases and J 4 bases, with 7 bases left between them. The CDR3 contains 14 residues. CDR3 sequence (DNA): TGTGCCAGCAGCTTAGACAGGGAAGGAAACACCATATATTTT. This translates into CASSLDREGNTIYF.

The rearrangement uses TRBV5-8 and TRBJ2-5, with no clear D. The CDR3 extends over 14 amino acids. The germline CDR1 and CDR2 sequences are SGHTS and YDEGEE. V dropped 5 bases and J dropped 7 bases, with 18 bases sitting between them. The CDR3 sequence: CASSNDGGWRTQYF. CDR3 DNA sequence: TGTGCCAGCAGTAATGACGGCGGTTGGCGGACCCAGTACTTC.

In this sample, this clone turned up many times. The chain joins TRBV18 to TRBJ2-7, with TRBD2 matching over 7 bases. J was trimmed by 0 bases and V by 3 bases; bases with no gene match: 5. The length of the CDR3 is 15 residues. Germline loops: CDR1 KGHSH, CDR2 LQKENI. The CDR3 DNA sequence: TGTGCCAGCTCACCCGCGGGGGTGATCTCCTACGAGCAGTACTTC. Its translation is CASSPAGVISYEQYF.

The V call is TRBV5-1, the J call TRBJ2-7; 7 bases match TRBD1. Trimming cost V 3 bases and J 6 bases; bases outside gene matches: 6. Germline-derived CDR1 and CDR2 are SGHRS and YFSETQ. The CDR3 length is 13 residues. CDR3 protein: CASSSDRAGEQYF. CDR3 nucleotides: TGCGCCAGCAGCTCCGACAGGGCCGGCGAGCAGTACTTC.

The chain uses TRBV10-3 and TRBJ1-1, with 7 nucleotides matching TRBD1. The germline CDR1 and CDR2 sequences are ENHRY and SYGVKD. After removal of 7 bases from V and 1 base from J, the junction contained 6 bases not matched to a gene. This CDR3 is built from 14 residues. The CDR3 nucleotides are TGTGCCATCACCCGGACAGGTAAGAACACTGAAGCTTTCTTT. Protein product: CAITRTGKNTEAFF.

The rearrangement joins TRBV7-9 to TRBJ1-2; unclear D gene. The CDR3 length is 14 residues. Trimming shortened V by 0 bases and J by 2 bases, and 7 bases separated the two germline ends. Germline-derived CDR1 and CDR2 are SEHNR and FQNEAQ (reference sequence). CDR3 DNA sequence: TGTGCCAGCAGCTTAGCGGAGGCAAACTATGGCTACACCTTC. Translating it yields CASSLAEANYGYTF.

This chain joins TRBV11-2 and TRBJ2-5; D assignment may be TRBD1 or TRBD2 (5 bases each). This CDR3 is built from 15 residues. V lost 5 bases, J lost 3 bases, and 16 bases lay in between. In germline, CDR1 is SGHAT, CDR2 FQNNGV. CDR3 in amino acids: CASSPMGRREETQYF. The DNA of the CDR3 is TGTGCCAGCAGCCCCATGGGACGGAGAGAAGAGACCCAGTACTTC. Full variable domain (rest looked up from reference TRBV11-2 and TRBJ2-5): EAGVAQSPRYKIIEKRQSVAFWCNPISGHATLYWYQQILGQGPKLLIQFQNNGVVDDSQLPKDRFSAERLKGVDSTLKIQPAKLEDSAVYLCASSPMGRREETQYFGPGTRLLVL.

This chain connects TRBV9 to TRBJ2-3; 7 bases align to TRBD2. Trimming took 3 bases from V and 4 from J; bases not matched to a gene: 5. The CDR3 sequence is 14 residues long. The germline V gene has CDR1 SGDLS and CDR2 YYNGEE. The CDR3, as DNA: TGTGCCAGCAGCGCCGTACTAGCGTCAGATACGCAGTATTTT. Protein sequence: CASSAVLASDTQYF.

V is TRBV7-2 and J is TRBJ1-5; D unclear. CDR3 size: 15 residues. V lost 5 bases and J lost 2, with 13 bases in between. Germline assignment: CDR1 SGHTA and CDR2 FQGNSA. CDR3: CASSPGSRGNQPQHF. DNA of the CDR3: TGTGCCAGCAGCCCGGGGAGTAGGGGCAATCAGCCCCAGCATTTT.

This clone came up a few times. The CDR3 here is CASSANTGELFF. The CDR3 nucleotides read TGTGCCAGCAGTGCTAACACCGGGGAGCTGTTTTTT. This chain joins TRBV6-5 and TRBJ2-2, with D unclear. The germline V gene encodes CDR1 MNHEY and CDR2 SVGAGI. V dropped 5 bases and J dropped 2 bases, with 3 bases sitting between them. The CDR3 is 12 amino acids.

In this sample, this clone turned up once. V gene TRBV13 combines with J gene TRBJ2-1, with 11 positions matching TRBD2. Germline CDR1 PRHDT, CDR2 FYEKMQ (reference sequence). Germline trimming cut 5 bases from V and 4 bases from J; bases unmatched to any gene: 4. The CDR3 contains 15 residues. CDR3 sequence reads: CASSTRLAGYNEQFF. The CDR3 DNA sequence: TGTGCCAGCAGCACCAGACTAGCGGGGTACAATGAGCAGTTCTTC. The full variable domain, completed using reference TRBV13 and TRBJ2-1, is AAGVIQSPRHLIKEKRETATLKCYPIPRHDTVYWYQQGPGQDPQFLISFYEKMQSDKGSIPDRFSAQQFSDYHSELNMSSLELGDSALYFCASSTRLAGYNEQFFGPGTRLTVL.

This sequence joins TRBV15 and TRBJ2-3, with D uncertain. Per germline, CDR1 LNHNV and CDR2 YYDKDF (reference sequence). Trimming left V 3 bases short and J 2 bases short, with 12 bases between. There are 15 residues in the CDR3. This CDR3 is CATSSPAGLTDTQYF. In DNA form, the CDR3 reads TGTGCCACCAGCAGTCCGGCCGGTCTCACAGATACGCAGTATTTT.

The chain has TRBV4-2 and TRBJ2-3; D call uncertain. Trimming pared 1 base from V and 2 bases from J, leaving 4 bases between. The CDR3 loop spans 13 amino acids. Germline assignment: CDR1 LGHNA and CDR2 YNFKEQ. The CDR3 reads CASSQGATDTQYF. CDR3 in DNA: TGTGCCAGCAGCCAAGGGGCCACAGATACGCAGTATTTT.

The chain has TRBV6-1 and TRBJ2-1; D may match TRBD1 or TRBD2 (5 bases each). The V gene's germline CDR1 is MNHNS and CDR2 SASEGT. Trimming pared 4 bases from V and 10 bases from J, leaving 14 bases between. The CDR3 length is 13 residues. CDR3 sequence (DNA): TGTGCCAGCAGTGTGACGGGACCCCAGGAGCAGTTCTTC. It specifies CASSVTGPQEQFF.

The chain is built from TRBV15 and TRBJ1-6; D not resolved. V dropped 3 bases and J dropped 7 bases, with 10 bases sitting between them. The CDR3 is 14 amino acids. Germline V CDR1 and CDR2: LNHNV, YYDKDF (reference sequence). This CDR3 reads CATSRDGSNSPLHF. In DNA, the CDR3 is TGTGCCACCAGCAGGGACGGTTCGAATTCACCCCTCCACTTT.

The genes are TRBV6-5 and TRBJ1-1; no definite D call. V gave up 6 bases and J gave up 6 bases, with 14 bases separating them. In germline, CDR1 is MNHEY, CDR2 SVGAGI. This CDR3 contains 13 residues. The CDR3 loop reads CASSLKGFAEAFF. The CDR3 nucleotides are TGTGCCAGCAGCCTCAAAGGGTTCGCTGAAGCTTTCTTT.

The chain couples TRBV5-1 to TRBJ2-7; 10 nucleotides line up with TRBD2. The CDR3 covers 16 residues. In germline, CDR1 is SGHRS, CDR2 YFSETQ. J was trimmed by 3 bases and V by 5 bases; bases with no gene match: 11. In DNA form, the CDR3 reads TGCGCCAGCAGTCTGGCCCTGGCTAGCGGGAGCTACGAGCAGTACTTC. Amino acid sequence: CASSLALASGSYEQYF.

This chain uses TRBV28 with TRBJ2-5; no definite D call. The CDR3 sequence is 13 residues long. Trimming stripped 4 bases from V and 7 bases from J, with 13 bases between. The germline CDR1 and CDR2 sequences are MDHEN and SYDVKM. The CDR3 spells CASSSPDRATQYF. In nucleotides, the CDR3 is TGTGCCAGCAGTTCCCCCGACCGGGCGACCCAGTACTTC.

This clone was detected only a few times. This rearrangement joins TRBV13 to TRBJ2-7; 11 bases match TRBD2. The junction had 9 bases not matched to a gene; V was cut back by 5 bases and J by 0 bases. The CDR3 is 17 amino acids. The germline CDR1 and CDR2 sequences are PRHDT and FYEKMQ (reference sequence). The CDR3 loop is CASSPGTSGASSYEQYF. For the CDR3, the DNA is TGTGCCAGCAGCCCTGGGACTAGCGGAGCCAGCTCCTACGAGCAGTACTTC.

The chain is built from TRBV10-1 and TRBJ2-2; weak D call: TRBD2 (6 bases). From germline, CDR1 is WNHNN and CDR2 SYGVQD (reference sequence). The V end lost 3 bases, the J end lost 3 bases, and 14 bases lay between the germline ends. This CDR3 has 16 residues. The CDR3 loop reads CASSDPRAGYTGELFF. In DNA, the CDR3 is TGCGCCAGCAGTGATCCCCGGGCGGGGTACACCGGGGAGCTGTTTTTT.

The chain carries TRBV2 and TRBJ1-1; D is undetermined. Germline lookup yields CDR1 SNHLY and CDR2 FYNNEI. This CDR3 is 14 amino acids long. V was clipped by 9 bases and J by 1 base, with 15 bases between them. The CDR3 sequence: CASSIGFQNTEAFF. CDR3 coding DNA: TGTGCCAGTTCGATTGGGTTTCAGAACACTGAAGCTTTCTTT. The full variable domain, in which reference TRBV2 and TRBJ1-1 provide the parts outside the CDR3, is EPEVTQTPSHQVTQMGQEVILRCVPISNHLYFYWYRQILGQKVEFLVSFYNNEISEKSEIFDDQFSVERPDGSNFTLKIRSTKLEDSAMYFCASSIGFQNTEAFFGQGTRLTVV.

This clone appeared a few times. V and J are TRBV12-5 and TRBJ2-3, with D uncertain. Germline CDR1 and CDR2: LGHNT and FRNRAP. V lost 1 base to trimming and J lost 5 bases, with 10 bases between them. The CDR3 consists of 14 residues. In DNA, the CDR3 is TGTGCTAGTGGTTTGGGTCTGAGTGGAGATACGCAGTATTTT. Its protein is CASGLGLSGDTQYF.

As for this clone: One junction end disagrees with the germline gene, perhaps due to a read error. The V call is TRBV6-1, the J call TRBJ1-6, with a possible D match to TRBD1 (6 bases). This CDR3 is 15 amino acids long. From germline, CDR1 is MNHNS and CDR2 SASEGT. CDR3 protein: CASSDEDRGYSPLHF. DNA of the CDR3: TGTGCGAGCAGTGATGAGGACAGAGGGTATTCACCCCTCCACTTT.

This chain connects TRBV30 to TRBJ1-6; D gene ambiguous. CDR1 is GTSNPN, CDR2 SVGIG, per germline (reference sequence). Between the trimmed V and J ends, which lost 2 bases and 7 bases, there was a span of 15 bases. CDR3 length equals 15 residues. CDR3 amino acids: CAWSSAARMNSPLHF. CDR3 nucleotide sequence: TGTGCCTGGAGTTCCGCGGCCAGGATGAATTCACCCCTCCACTTT.

The rearrangement links TRBV5-1 to TRBJ2-3; D not certain. With 0 bases removed from V and 5 bases from J, the gap between germline ends came to 19 bases. CDR3 size: 17 residues. Germline CDR1 SGHRS, CDR2 YFSETQ. CDR3: CASSLAETKQTKDTQYF. In nucleotides, the CDR3 is TGCGCCAGCAGCTTGGCCGAAACCAAACAGACCAAAGATACGCAGTATTTT.

CDR3 loop: CASSLFKAKNIQYF. The CDR3 DNA reads as TGTGCCAGCAGCTTGTTTAAAGCCAAAAACATTCAGTACTTC. The V and J genes are TRBV5-6 and TRBJ2-4; the D is unclear. Germline lookup yields CDR1 SGHDT and CDR2 YYEEEE. This CDR3 has 14 residues. Trimming took off 1 base at V and 0 bases at J, with 5 bases between the two ends.

This clone was seen a handful of times. The rearrangement uses TRBV6-5 and TRBJ1-2; 7 bases align to TRBD1. Germline values: CDR1 MNHEY, CDR2 SVGAGI. Losses at the gene ends were 4 bases for V and 5 bases for J; bases not matched to a gene: 7. The CDR3 is 14 amino acids. DNA of the CDR3: TGTGCCAGCAGTTCTTGGACAGGAGGGTATGGCTACACCTTC. It specifies CASSSWTGGYGYTF.

The rearrangement uses TRBV7-9 and TRBJ1-1, with D perhaps matching TRBD1 (5 bases). Trimming stripped 5 bases from V and 11 bases from J, with 18 bases between. Germline lookup yields CDR1 SEHNR and CDR2 FQNEAQ (reference sequence). The CDR3 contains 13 residues. As DNA, the CDR3 is TGTGCCAGCAGCATCGCAGGGACCTTGGGGGCTTTCTTT. It translates to CASSIAGTLGAFF.

The chain couples TRBV5-8 to TRBJ2-3; 9 nucleotides line up with TRBD2. The J segment lost 5 bases and the V segment lost 0 bases, leaving 7 bases of the junction unmatched. Germline V gives CDR1 SGHTS, CDR2 YDEGEE. This CDR3 is built from 16 residues. The CDR3 loop is CASSLAVAGAGDTQYF. CDR3 DNA sequence: TGTGCCAGCAGCTTGGCGGTAGCGGGGGCGGGAGATACGCAGTATTTT.

This clone was observed a few times. The V call is TRBV5-1, the J call TRBJ2-3, with D perhaps matching TRBD1 (6 bases). In germline, CDR1 is SGHRS, CDR2 YFSETQ. There are 15 residues in the CDR3. V gave up 4 bases and J gave up 1 base, with 13 bases separating them. CDR3 amino acids: CASSPGDWGTDTQYF. CDR3 DNA sequence: TGCGCCAGCAGCCCAGGGGATTGGGGCACAGATACGCAGTATTTT. The variable domain in full, with the rest retrieved from reference TRBV5-1 and TRBJ2-3, is KAGVTQTPRYLIKTRGQQVTLSCSPISGHRSVSWYQQTPGQGLQFLFEYFSETQRNKGNFPGRFSGRQFSNSRSEMNVSTLELGDSALYLCASSPGDWGTDTQYFGPGTRLTVL.